These 9 T cell receptor beta chains came from one sample sequenced in a study of CD8 T cells in Susac syndrome (dated by TCRdb to between 2018 and 2021). Libraries were made using the immunoSEQ multiplex PCR assay. RNA was extracted with the RNeasy kit and about 0.5 to 1 ug was reverse transcribed using random hexamers. TCRdb redid the processing of the public reads, applying fastp at Q25 and MiXCR, and retained in-frame beta chains. Each entry merges the rows of one CDR3 protein and shows their most common DNA and genes. Within this sample are some 260,000 distinct CDR3 sequences, with 70% to 90% of them counted one time only. Jointly, the top ten make up approximately 0.12% of the sample. The sequenced sample was CD8+ T cells from PBMCs. These TCRs come from a human donor with multiple sclerosis.

The gene calls are TRBV30 and TRBJ1-2; D ambiguous. The CDR3 runs to 12 residues. Germline V gives CDR1 GTSNPN, CDR2 SVGIG (reference sequence). Trimming removed 4 bases at V and 2 bases at J, with 8 bases between. CDR3 loop: CAWKAANYGYTF. The CDR3 DNA reads as TGTGCCTGGAAAGCAGCGAACTATGGCTACACCTTC.

This chain uses TRBV28 with TRBJ2-7; D gene ambiguous. The CDR3 has 14 residues. V lost 5 bases to trimming and J lost 2 bases, with 13 bases between them. Per the germline V gene, CDR1 is MDHEN and CDR2 is SYDVKM. As DNA, the CDR3 is TGTGCCAGCAGTCCTGGCCCCAATGCCTACGAGCAGTACTTC. Amino acid sequence: CASSPGPNAYEQYF.

The V call is TRBV7-9, the J call TRBJ2-5, with TRBD2 as a possible D gene (6 bases). V was trimmed by 5 bases and J by 4 bases, leaving 14 bases between them. Germline V CDR1 and CDR2: SEHNR, FQNEAQ (reference sequence). The CDR3 is 14 amino acids. The CDR3 DNA sequence: TGTGCCAGCAGCGGGACTCCGCGGGTAGAGACCCAGTACTTC. Its protein is CASSGTPRVETQYF.

The rearrangement links TRBV28 to TRBJ2-2; D is ambiguous. This CDR3 is built from 14 residues. V shed 0 bases and J shed 5 bases, with 7 bases lying between them. Per the germline V gene, CDR1 is MDHEN and CDR2 is SYDVKM. In DNA form, the CDR3 reads TGTGCCAGCAGTTTATGGGGCTGGACCGGGGAGCTGTTTTTT. It yields the protein CASSLWGWTGELFF. Supplemented by reference TRBV28 and TRBJ2-2, the full variable domain reads DVKVTQSSRYLVKRTGEKVFLECVQDMDHENMFWYRQDPGLGLRLIYFSYDVKMKEKGDIPEGYSVSREKKERFSLILESASTNQTSMYLCASSLWGWTGELFFGEGSRLTVL.

V gene TRBV12-3 or TRBV12-4 combines with J gene TRBJ2-7; no clear D. Between the trimmed V and J ends, which lost 2 bases and 2 bases, there was a span of 10 bases. The CDR3 is 14 amino acids. CDR3 bases: TGTGCCAGCAGTTTACAGGAAATCCCCTACGAGCAGTACTTC. Translating it yields CASSLQEIPYEQYF.

This chain joins TRBV20-1 and TRBJ2-6, with D uncertain. The germline V gene has CDR1 DFQATT and CDR2 SNEGSKA (reference sequence). This CDR3 has 15 amino acids. V was clipped by 3 bases and J by 4 bases, with 13 bases between them. As DNA, the CDR3 is TGCAGTGCTAGGCCCAAGCCTAGGGGGGCCAACGTCCTGACTTTC. Translated: CSARPKPRGANVLTF.

V is TRBV12-3 or TRBV12-4 and J is TRBJ2-1; 7 nucleotides align to TRBD2. The CDR3 consists of 15 residues. J gave up 0 bases and V 3 bases, and 2 bases lay outside the gene matches. The CDR3 loop reads CASSFSSGSYNEQFF. CDR3 nucleotides: TGTGCCAGCAGTTTTTCTAGCGGCTCCTACAATGAGCAGTTCTTC.

The chain has TRBV19 and TRBJ1-2; perhaps TRBD1 as D (5 bases). This CDR3 contains 16 residues. V lost 3 bases and J 7 bases, leaving 21 bases between the germline ends. CDR1 and CDR2 from the germline V gene are LNHDA and SQIVND (reference sequence). This chain's CDR3 is CASSIAPRAWGPGYTF. The CDR3 DNA is TGTGCCAGTAGTATCGCCCCTCGTGCGTGGGGACCTGGCTACACCTTC.

The chain joins TRBV27 to TRBJ2-1; D might be TRBD1 (6 bases). Germline values: CDR1 MNHEY, CDR2 SMNVEV (reference sequence). This CDR3 is 14 amino acids long. Trimming cost V 2 bases and J 7 bases, with 12 bases left between them. The CDR3, as DNA: TGTGCCAGCAGTTTAAGGGACATTCGGAATGAGCAGTTCTTC. Translating gives CASSLRDIRNEQFF.